These 22 T cell receptor beta chains came from one sample sequenced in a study of cytomegalovirus exposure and HLA in healthy donors. Primers for the PCR totalled 60 Vbeta and 13 Jbeta. Clones were read by immunoSEQ multiplex PCR, and TCRdb kept only the in-frame ones, dropping some. In the table there are some 150,000 clones, roughly 85% of which are singletons. The sample was PBMCs. All receptors come from a woman aged 25 to 39 in good health and CMV-seronegative.

As regards this clone: This sample includes further DNA sequences coding for the same CDR3. The V gene is TRBV7-9, the J gene TRBJ2-5; maybe TRBD2 (6 bases). The CDR3 sequence is 13 residues long. Germline CDR1 is SEHNR and CDR2 is FQNEAQ (reference sequence). Trimming took 5 bases from V and 5 from J, leaving 12 bases between them. The CDR3 DNA follows: TGTGCCAGCAGCCCCCCCGGAGGGGAGACCCAGTACTTC. As protein: CASSPPGGETQYF.

The CDR3: CVRSSDHHRDRGDEKLFF. The DNA of the CDR3 is TGTGTCAGAAGCTCCGATCACCACCGGGACAGGGGGGATGAAAAACTGTTTTTT. The rearrangement links TRBV7-5 to TRBJ1-4; the table names TRBD1, a call not compared with the DNA. TRBV7-5 is a listed pseudogene. The CDR3 has 18 amino acids.

The chain recombines TRBV7-2 with TRBJ2-3; D is perhaps TRBD1 (6 bases). The CDR3 has 16 residues. Per germline, CDR1 SGHTA and CDR2 FQGNSA. The V end lost 0 bases, the J end lost 4 bases, and 14 bases lay between the germline ends. The CDR3 DNA reads TGTGCCAGCAGCTTAGCGGGGGCAGGGTTGCCAGATACGCAGTATTTT. The encoded protein is CASSLAGAGLPDTQYF.

A single count supports this clone. The V gene is TRBV15, the J gene TRBJ2-7; TRBD2 matches at 13 bases. With 1 base clipped from V and 2 bases from J, the junction kept 5 bases outside the gene matches. CDR1 and CDR2 (germline): LNHNV, YYDKDF (reference sequence). CDR3 size: 17 residues. The DNA of the CDR3 is TGTGCCACCAGCAGAGTCGTGGGGACTAGCGGGACCTACGAGCAGTACTTC. Translating it yields CATSRVVGTSGTYEQYF.

This chain joins TRBV12-5 and TRBJ2-1; 15 bases align to TRBD2. With V trimmed by 4 bases and J by 0 bases, 7 bases remained unmatched. Germline V gene lookup returns CDR1 LGHNT and CDR2 FRNRAP. CDR3 length: 19 amino acids. The CDR3 loop reads CASGSRTSGGASSYNEQFF. The CDR3 DNA sequence: TGTGCTAGTGGTTCCCGGACTAGCGGGGGGGCGAGCTCCTACAATGAGCAGTTCTTC.

Only one count was recorded for this clone. The chain uses TRBV27 and TRBJ1-2, with a tentative D call TRBD1 (5 bases). Germline V gives CDR1 MNHEY, CDR2 SMNVEV (reference sequence). This CDR3 has 17 residues. Trimming removed 3 bases from V and 3 bases from J, with 20 bases in between. The DNA of the CDR3 is TGTGCCAGCAGTTTTCGGGTTATCGGGGGTATTGACTATGGCTACACCTTC. Its translation is CASSFRVIGGIDYGYTF.

The chain is built from TRBV30 and TRBJ1-6; D gene unclear. Germline assignment: CDR1 GTSNPN and CDR2 SVGIG (reference sequence). The CDR3 spans 16 residues. V gave up 4 bases and J gave up 0 bases, with 13 bases separating them. The CDR3, as DNA: TGTGCCTGGAAGTACGGGGTTAGCTCCTATAATTCACCCCTCCACTTT. Amino acid sequence: CAWKYGVSSYNSPLHF.

The chain employs TRBV27 and TRBJ2-7; 12 nucleotides line up with TRBD2. The junction had 11 bases not matched to a gene; V was cut back by 5 bases and J by 3 bases. Looked up from germline, CDR1 is MNHEY and CDR2 is SMNVEV (reference sequence). There are 17 residues in the CDR3. CDR3 in amino acids: CASSATTSGGIYYEQYF. The CDR3 DNA sequence: TGTGCCAGCAGTGCCACCACTAGCGGGGGGATATACTACGAGCAGTACTTC.

DNA of the CDR3: TGTGCCACCAGCAGAGTGGGCAGCCAAGAGACCCAGTACTTC. It specifies CATSRVGSQETQYF. The rearrangement uses TRBV15 and TRBJ2-5; D is unclear. V shed 1 base and J shed 1 base, with 7 bases lying between them. CDR3 length equals 14 residues. Germline assignment: CDR1 LNHNV and CDR2 YYDKDF (reference sequence). Combining the CDR3 with reference TRBV15 and TRBJ2-5 gives the whole variable domain DAMVIQNPRYQVTQFGKPVTLSCSQTLNHNVMYWYQQKSSQAPKLLFHYYDKDFNNEADTPDNFQSRRPNTSFCFLDIRSPGLGDTAMYLCATSRVGSQETQYFGPGTRLLVL.

The gene calls are TRBV14 and TRBJ2-1; 12 bases align to TRBD1. The CDR3 covers 14 residues. In germline, CDR1 is SGHDN, CDR2 FVKESK. Trimming took 4 bases from V and 10 from J; bases not matched to a gene: 5. In DNA form, the CDR3 reads TGTGCCAGCAGCCGGGACAGGGGGCTAGGGGAGCAGTTCTTC. As protein: CASSRDRGLGEQFF.

The chain joins TRBV19 to TRBJ2-2, with TRBD2 as a possible D gene (6 bases). The CDR3 loop spans 13 amino acids. Trimming stripped 5 bases from V and 12 bases from J, with 16 bases between. CDR1 is LNHDA, CDR2 SQIVND, per germline (reference sequence). The CDR3 DNA is TGTGCCAGTAGTGAAGTCCGAGGAGGGAAGCTGTTTTTT. Translating gives CASSEVRGGKLFF.

The chain is built from TRBV6-1 and TRBJ2-3; D might be TRBD2 (6 bases). V was shortened by 5 bases and J by 2 bases, with 11 bases between the two germline ends. The CDR3 is 14 residues long. Germline V gene lookup returns CDR1 MNHNS and CDR2 SASEGT. The CDR3 sequence: CASSSGGHTDTQYF. The CDR3 nucleotides read TGTGCCAGCAGTTCCGGGGGTCACACAGATACGCAGTATTTT.

The chain carries TRBV5-4 and TRBJ2-5; 7 bases align to TRBD2. The CDR3 is made up of 14 amino acids. V shed 4 bases, J shed 7 bases, and the junction held 10 bases outside the gene matches. Germline CDR1 is SGHNT and CDR2 is YYREEE (reference sequence). The CDR3 loop is CASSLGTRGGTQYF. The CDR3 DNA reads TGTGCCAGCAGCCTAGGGACCCGCGGGGGGACCCAGTACTTC.

This chain connects TRBV5-4 to TRBJ1-2; 7 nucleotides line up with TRBD1. CDR3 length: 13 amino acids. CDR1 and CDR2 (germline): SGHNT, YYREEE (reference sequence). The trim removed 9 bases at V and 4 bases at J, leaving 9 bases unmatched. The CDR3, as DNA: TGTGCCACCCGGGAAGGGGGCGGCTATGGCTACACCTTC. It specifies CATREGGGYGYTF. The full variable domain, its missing parts supplied by reference TRBV5-4 and TRBJ1-2, is ETGVTQSPTHLIKTRGQQVTLRCSSQSGHNTVSWYQQALGQGPQFIFQYYREEENGRGNFPPRFSGLQFPNYSSELNVNALELDDSALYLCATREGGGYGYTFGSGTRLTVV.

The chain couples TRBV19 to TRBJ2-3; 7 bases fit TRBD2. CDR3 size: 13 residues. Trimming cost V 7 bases and J 2 bases; bases outside gene matches: 3. The germline V gene has CDR1 LNHDA and CDR2 SQIVND (reference sequence). The CDR3 sequence: CASMGGFTDTQYF. For the CDR3, the DNA is TGTGCCAGTATGGGGGGGTTCACAGATACGCAGTATTTT.

With regard to this clone: Germline is not matched at one junction end, which may reflect a read error. V gene TRBV6-5 combines with J gene TRBJ1-5, with TRBD1 identical over 7 bases. Germline values: CDR1 MNHEY, CDR2 SVGAGI. This CDR3 has 15 amino acids. CDR3 residues: CASSDSRQGHQPQHF. CDR3 DNA sequence: TGTGCCAGCAGTGACTCGCGACAGGGTCACCAGCCCCAGCATTTT.

The chain couples TRBV5-1 to TRBJ1-1, with TRBD1 as a possible D gene (6 bases). Germline V gene sequence: CDR1 SGHRS, CDR2 YFSETQ. V lost 3 bases to trimming and J lost 5 bases, with 14 bases between them. The CDR3 sequence is 14 residues long. As DNA, the CDR3 is TGCGCCAGCAGCTCCCAACAGGGAGGGACTGAAGCTTTCTTT. This translates into CASSSQQGGTEAFF.

The chain employs TRBV18 and TRBJ2-1; D unclear. The CDR3 is made up of 12 amino acids. Germline values: CDR1 KGHSH, CDR2 LQKENI. V dropped 6 bases and J dropped 5 bases, with 8 bases sitting between them. The CDR3 region is CASSPRNNEQFF. The CDR3 coding sequence is TGTGCCAGCTCCCCGCGAAACAATGAGCAGTTCTTC.

V is TRBV7-3 and J is TRBJ1-2, with D possibly matching TRBD1 (5 bases). Deletions cut 2 bases from V and 4 bases from J, with 14 bases between. The CDR3 runs to 15 residues. The germline V gene has CDR1 SGHTA and CDR2 FQGTGA. This chain's CDR3 is CASSLSGRVGYGYTF. CDR3 nucleotides: TGTGCCAGCAGCTTATCGGGCAGGGTGGGCTATGGCTACACCTTC.

The genes are TRBV11-2 and TRBJ2-3; D is perhaps TRBD2 (5 bases). Trimming took 5 bases from V and 1 from J, leaving 16 bases between them. This CDR3 is 16 amino acids long. The germline CDR1 and CDR2 sequences are SGHAT and FQNNGV. This CDR3 is CASSPGLGKGTDTQYF. The CDR3 nucleotides read TGTGCCAGCAGCCCCGGACTGGGAAAGGGCACAGATACGCAGTATTTT.

This clone was observed a handful of times. The chain carries TRBV5-4 and TRBJ1-1, with 10 bases aligning to TRBD1. Germline V CDR1 and CDR2: SGHNT, YYREEE (reference sequence). The junction had 19 bases not matched to a gene; V was cut back by 0 bases and J by 11 bases. The CDR3 covers 18 residues. CDR3 in DNA: TGTGCCAGCAGCTTGGCTAGGACAGGGGGGTCGCGTGGTCGGTCGGCTTTCTTT. Encoded protein: CASSLARTGGSRGRSAFF.

The chain carries TRBV23-1 and TRBJ2-1; 13 bases agree with TRBD2. TRBV23-1 belongs to the ORF category, with a function that is uncertain. Losses at the gene ends were 4 bases for V and 1 base for J; bases not matched to a gene: 16. The CDR3 runs to 21 residues. Written as DNA, the CDR3 is TGCGCCAGCAGTCCCCCGGGCAGCGGACTAGCGGGAGAGGAGTCCTACAATGAGCAGTTCTTC. It specifies CASSPPGSGLAGEESYNEQFF.